The 18 T cell receptor beta chains in this list originate from one sample, sequenced in a study of blood T cell repertoires in COVID-19. TCRdb's table, derived via immunoSEQ multiplex PCR, lists solely in-frame clones and lacks some. The sample lists 40,000 to 45,000 clones, about nine tenths occurring once. The sequenced sample consisted of peripheral blood. All receptors come from a man in his sixties with active COVID-19.

V gene TRBV6-5 combines with J gene TRBJ1-2; 10 nucleotides align to TRBD1. V dropped 4 bases and J dropped 6; count of bases not matched to a gene: 2. Germline V gene sequence: CDR1 MNHEY, CDR2 SVGAGI. The CDR3 totals 13 residues. CDR3 region: CASSLTGGDGYTF. The CDR3 DNA reads TGTGCCAGCAGTTTGACAGGGGGCGATGGCTACACCTTC.

This CDR3 reads CASEGQLNEQFF. CDR3 nucleotides: TGTGCCAGCGAAGGACAGTTAAATGAGCAGTTCTTC. V usage is TRBV18 and J usage is TRBJ2-1, with D perhaps matching TRBD1 (6 bases). This CDR3 region has 12 residues. In germline, CDR1 is KGHSH, CDR2 LQKENI. V was pared by 8 bases and J by 7 bases, with 12 bases between.

This chain links TRBV5-8 with TRBJ1-1; D unresolved. CDR1 is SGHTS and CDR2 is YDEGEE in the germline V gene. V lost 4 bases and J lost 8, with 12 bases in between. The CDR3 runs 12 residues. DNA of the CDR3: TGTGCCAGCAGCCAGAGAATCGGGGAAGCTTTCTTT. Its translation: CASSQRIGEAFF.

V usage is TRBV2 and J usage is TRBJ2-7, with 9 bases identical to TRBD1. The ends lost 5 bases at V and 2 bases at J; junction bases unmatched: 7. The CDR3 contains 15 residues. Per germline, CDR1 SNHLY and CDR2 FYNNEI. This chain's CDR3 is CASSRTGGSAYEQYF. In DNA, the CDR3 is TGTGCCAGCAGTCGAACAGGGGGCAGCGCCTACGAGCAGTACTTC.

This chain uses TRBV5-1 with TRBJ1-5; unclear D gene. The CDR3 runs 14 residues. V gave up 0 bases and J gave up 1 base, with 5 bases separating them. Germline lookup yields CDR1 SGHRS and CDR2 YFSETQ. The CDR3 nucleotides are TGCGCCAGCAGCTTGGGCGGAAGCAATCAGCCCCAGCATTTT. Translating gives CASSLGGSNQPQHF.

This chain links TRBV14 with TRBJ1-6; D is perhaps TRBD1 (5 bases). The V and J ends lost 0 bases and 0 bases respectively, with 9 bases between them. CDR3 length equals 17 residues. Germline CDR1 reads SGHDN; CDR2 reads FVKESK. Here the CDR3 reads CASSQDRGSSYNSPLHF. The CDR3 nucleotides read TGTGCCAGCAGCCAAGATAGGGGAAGCTCCTATAATTCACCCCTCCACTTT.

V gene TRBV10-3 combines with J gene TRBJ1-1; TRBD1 matches 8 bases. The CDR3 spans 15 residues. V shed 3 bases and J 2 bases; nucleotides not matched to a gene: 5. Germline-derived CDR1 and CDR2 are ENHRY and SYGVKD. CDR3 sequence: CAISDLQGVNTEAFF. The DNA of the CDR3 is TGTGCCATCAGTGACTTACAGGGGGTCAACACTGAAGCTTTCTTT.

V is TRBV24-1 and J is TRBJ2-3, with TRBD2 matching over 14 bases. After removal of 3 bases from V and 0 bases from J, the junction contained 10 bases not matched to a gene. The CDR3 length is 20 residues. CDR1 and CDR2 from the germline V gene are KGHDR and SFDVKD. CDR3 DNA: TGTGCCACCAGTGATCCCGGACTAGCGGGAGGAACACCGAGCACAGATACGCAGTATTTT. It specifies CATSDPGLAGGTPSTDTQYF.

V usage is TRBV29-1 and J usage is TRBJ1-3; 7 bases are a match to TRBD1. The CDR3 sequence is 14 residues long. Germline CDR1 reads SQVTM; CDR2 reads ANQGSEA. Trimming took 4 bases from V and 0 from J; bases not matched to a gene: 3. The CDR3: CSVGDRASGNTIYF. CDR3 nucleotides: TGCAGCGTTGGAGACAGGGCCTCTGGAAACACCATATATTTT.

The V call is TRBV25-1, the J call TRBJ1-1; D unclear. The V gene lost 7 bases and the J gene lost 8 bases, with 20 bases spanning the gap. This CDR3 has 14 residues. The germline gives CDR1 MGHDK, CDR2 SYGVNS. The DNA of the CDR3 is TGTGCCAGCACAAGCTCCGCGGGGTCTCGGGAAGCTTTCTTT. Amino acid sequence: CASTSSAGSREAFF.

This chain links TRBV2 with TRBJ2-7, with TRBD2 matching 16 bases. The CDR3 covers 20 residues. Germline trimming cut 3 bases from V and 5 bases from J; bases unmatched to any gene: 16. Per germline, CDR1 SNHLY and CDR2 FYNNEI. CDR3 nucleotides: TGTGCCAGCAGTGATAAGGGGACTAGCGGGAGGGCTTTTTATAAAGACGAGCAGTACTTC. Translated: CASSDKGTSGRAFYKDEQYF.

The CDR3 protein is CASSQGRLAGGGTGELFF. The CDR3 DNA reads TGTGCCAGCAGCCAAGGAAGGTTGGCGGGAGGGGGCACCGGGGAGCTGTTTTTT. The J gene is TRBJ2-2, the V gene TRBV3-1 (or the pseudogene TRBV3-2), with 9 bases aligning to TRBD2. Germline values: CDR1 LGHDT, CDR2 YNNKEL (reference sequence). CDR3 length: 18 residues. Trimming at V came to 1 base and at J to 4 bases, leaving 10 bases not matched to a gene.

This clone was detected once. This chain links TRBV4-2 with TRBJ2-1; TRBD2 matches at 13 bases. The J segment lost 12 bases and the V segment lost 0 bases, leaving 11 bases of the junction unmatched. The CDR3 extends over 17 amino acids. CDR1 and CDR2 (germline): LGHNA, YNFKEQ. This CDR3 is CASSQDPRTSGSEVQFF. The CDR3 nucleotides are TGTGCCAGCAGCCAAGATCCCAGGACTAGCGGGAGTGAAGTGCAGTTCTTC.

V gene TRBV10-3 combines with J gene TRBJ1-6; 7 nucleotides agree with TRBD1. CDR3 length: 15 amino acids. Germline trimming cut 5 bases from V and 4 bases from J; bases unmatched to any gene: 5. CDR1 is ENHRY and CDR2 is SYGVKD in the germline V gene. This CDR3 reads CAISPTGDYNSPLHF. The CDR3 region has the DNA TGTGCCATCAGTCCAACAGGGGATTATAATTCACCCCTCCACTTT.

The table lists this clone with a few counts. The chain joins TRBV2 to TRBJ2-2; 12 positions match TRBD2. Germline CDR1 SNHLY, CDR2 FYNNEI. The CDR3 has 16 residues. V gave up 10 bases and J gave up 4 bases; unmatched junction bases: 10. The CDR3 here is CAIAGGTSGSTGELFF. CDR3 nucleotide sequence: TGTGCCATCGCCGGGGGGACTAGCGGGTCCACCGGGGAGCTGTTTTTT.

The V gene is TRBV29-1, the J gene TRBJ2-3; D not resolved. The length of the CDR3 is 11 residues. CDR1 and CDR2 from the germline V gene are SQVTM and ANQGSEA. The V and J ends lost 6 bases and 8 bases respectively, with 12 bases between them. The CDR3 coding sequence is TGCAGCGTGACACTGCTTGGTACGCAGTATTTT. Encoded protein: CSVTLLGTQYF.

The chain couples TRBV18 to TRBJ1-5; 8 nucleotides match TRBD1. The germline gives CDR1 KGHSH, CDR2 LQKENI. CDR3 length: 15 residues. V lost 3 bases to trimming and J lost 3 bases; unmatched junction nucleotides: 4. CDR3 protein: CASSPPGGSNQPQHF. The CDR3 coding sequence is TGTGCCAGCTCACCTCCAGGGGGCTCCAATCAGCCCCAGCATTTT. Drawing the rest from reference TRBV18 and TRBJ1-5, the complete variable domain is NAGVMQNPRHLVRRRGQEARLRCSPMKGHSHVYWYRQLPEEGLKFMVYLQKENIIDESGMPKERFSAEFPKEGPSILRIQQVVRGDSAAYFCASSPPGGSNQPQHFGDGTRLSIL.

The rearrangement joins TRBV5-6 to TRBJ2-7; the match to TRBD1 covers 7 bases. Losses at the gene ends were 5 bases for V and 3 bases for J; bases not matched to a gene: 5. From germline, CDR1 is SGHDT and CDR2 YYEEEE. The CDR3 sequence is 13 residues long. CDR3 loop: CASSVSGGYEQYF. Written as DNA, the CDR3 is TGTGCCAGCAGTGTGTCAGGGGGCTACGAGCAGTACTTC.